Given below is one TCR beta chain in context. CDR3 length: 16 residues. Germline CDR1 SEHNR, CDR2 FQNEAQ (reference sequence). These data come from a study of T cell changes during pregnancy in multiple sclerosis. TCRdb keeps only in-frame clones here, not all; method: immunoSEQ multiplex PCR. Of about 98,000 clones listed, under 95% are singletons. The TCR comes from a female donor in good health, enrolled as a control in a pregnancy study. Here the sequenced sample was peripheral blood, taken after pregnancy. V gene TRBV7-9 combines with J gene TRBJ2-5, with 10 bases identical to TRBD1. The end of the DNA aligns better with TRBJ2-7, so the J call may be wrong. For the CDR3, the DNA is TGTGCCAGCAGCCCCAGGACAGGGGGGTCTCCTCACGAGCAGTACTTC. It yields the protein CASSPRTGGSPHEQYF.